This TCR beta chain was sequenced in a study of a mutant IDH1 vaccine in newly diagnosed glioma (dated by TCRdb to about 2021). For the study in its entirety: Of the approximately 35 treated patients, 62.5% were male and about 40% were female, and a mean age of 40.4 years was recorded. Before enrollment, patients had received standard therapy of radiotherapy alone, temozolomide alone, or radiochemotherapy with temozolomide; most received the combination. Peripheral blood was collected at six visits: V03 (baseline), V05, V07, V10, V12 and V13. For exploratory analyses, fewer than 30 treated patients had longitudinal TCRB deep sequencing done wherever samples were available.

CDR1 and CDR2, looked up from the germline V gene (reference sequence), are SGHKS and YYEKEE. Clipping removes 2 bases from V and 6 bases from J, with 2 as the unmatched junction base count. The CDR3 measures 13 amino acids from cysteine to phenylalanine. Just the 39-base CDR3 DNA is kept, in frame starting at base 1. Library generation was performed with the immunoSEQ multiplex PCR assay. Rearranged TCR beta chain sequences were amplified with the hsTCRB Kit following the manufacturer's protocol. Sequencing of TCRB libraries was carried out on an Illumina MiSeq. Regarding the original processing steps: The proprietary platform of the kit vendor was used for demultiplexing, trimming and gene mapping. TCRdb took this table from immuneACCESS and kept in-frame rearrangements with V and J called. Such tables lack part of the clones; where checked against another copy, unresolved V genes explain under half of the gap, and the rest is unexplained. For V, J and clone size, that table is used; D and trimming come from the DNA. The sample records 95,000 to 100,000 clones, around 90% of which are singletons. Approximately 0.6% of the sample rests with the top ten.

Interpreted using the paper, the time point label stands for: baseline, week 1 (first vaccination visit). The treatment or condition label, as the study defines it: pre-vaccination baseline after standard-of-care therapy. Newly diagnosed WHO grade 3 or 4 IDH1-mutant astrocytomas showing loss of nuclear ATRX were present in the donors. The samples were drawn from NOA16, a multicentre, single-arm, open-label phase I trial in Germany that tested a mutant IDH1 peptide vaccine in humans for the first time. Visit V03 blood draws served as the baseline sample for immunogenicity testing. Genomic DNA for TCRB sequencing was extracted from EDTA blood using the DNeasy Blood and Tissue Kit. General conclusions and limits of the study: Selection of PBMC samples for TCRB deep sequencing was based on availability. Vaccine-induced immune responses across multiple MHC alleles were detected in 90% to 95% of patients. It was noted by the authors that analyses of patient blood samples could not be reproduced owing to sample limitations. Pseudoprogression appeared unrelated to alterations in the top peripheral T cell clonotypes detected by TCRB sequencing.

Comments on this clone: The antigen this receptor binds is unknown. Per-base quality was not reported, and no clone a single base away is much larger than it.

The input for sequencing was PBMCs, taken from a glioma patient treated with radiotherapy, temozolomide or both. The sequence came from a woman aged 45-65 years with glioma. The chain uses TRBV5-5 and TRBJ1-5; 7 bases in the junction line up with TRBD1. The nucleotide sequence reads as follows: TGTGCCAGCAGCTTACAGGGGAGTCAGCCCCAGCATTTT. Translated, it gives CASSLQGSQPQHF.